Following are 22 T cell receptor beta chains from one sample sequenced in a study of cytomegalovirus exposure and HLA in healthy donors (dated by TCRdb to the late 2010s). Libraries were made using the immunoSEQ multiplex PCR assay. A mixture of 60 forward primers for TCR Vbeta segments and 13 reverse primers for TCR Jbeta segments was used in the multiplex PCR. TCRdb's version of the immuneACCESS table is confined to in-frame rearrangements and falls short of the full clone set. An unresolved V gene accounts for under half of the shortfall where checked; the remainder is of unknown origin. This sample has 85,000 to 95,000 clones in its table, and about 80% of those were observed once. The top ten clones comprise roughly 4.8% of the sample. The sample taken for sequencing was PBMCs. The receptors stem from a man under 40 in good health and CMV-seropositive.

The chain uses TRBV11-2 and TRBJ2-1; TRBD2 matches at 8 bases. Losses at the gene ends were 8 bases for V and 4 bases for J; bases not matched to a gene: 7. The CDR3 runs 14 residues. Germline V CDR1 and CDR2: SGHAT, FQNNGV. CDR3 nucleotide sequence: TGTGCCAGCCAGACCAGCGGGGGATACAATGAGCAGTTCTTC. Translated, it gives CASQTSGGYNEQFF.

The V call is TRBV28, the J call TRBJ1-4, with TRBD1 identical over 8 bases. V was clipped by 4 bases and J by 13 bases; unmatched bases: 8. From germline, CDR1 is MDHEN and CDR2 SYDVKM. This CDR3 is built from 13 residues. The CDR3 bases are TGTGCCAGCAGTTCTTCCGGACAGGGAAGACTGTTTTTT. This gives the protein CASSSSGQGRLFF.

V gene TRBV7-2 combines with J gene TRBJ1-6; D gene uncertain. V was trimmed by 2 bases and J by 12 bases, leaving 11 bases between them. Per germline, CDR1 SGHTA and CDR2 FQGNSA. The CDR3 is 13 amino acids. CDR3 coding DNA: TGTGCCAGCAGCTTAAACTCACCCGAACCCCTCCACTTT. This gives the protein CASSLNSPEPLHF.

The V and J genes are TRBV7-3 and TRBJ2-1; 8 bases line up with TRBD2. Germline assignment: CDR1 SGHTA and CDR2 FQGTGA. The CDR3 is 15 residues long. After removal of 2 bases from V and 5 bases from J, the junction contained 5 bases not matched to a gene. CDR3 bases: TGTGCCAGCAGCTTAGCGGGGGGAAGGAACAATGAGCAGTTCTTC. Its protein product is CASSLAGGRNNEQFF.

The gene calls are TRBV4-2 and TRBJ2-1; D is unresolved. The CDR3 length is 15 residues. Germline V gives CDR1 LGHNA, CDR2 YNFKEQ. Trimming took 0 bases from V and 0 from J, leaving 6 bases between them. For the CDR3, the DNA is TGTGCCAGCAGCCAAGATGCTAGCTCCTACAATGAGCAGTTCTTC. It codes for CASSQDASSYNEQFF.

This sequence joins TRBV28 and TRBJ2-7; a weak D match, TRBD1 (6 bases). V lost 6 bases and J lost 7, with 16 bases in between. The CDR3 has 13 residues. In germline, CDR1 is MDHEN, CDR2 SYDVKM. CDR3 coding DNA: TGTGCCAGCAGAGCCCTGACAGGAGGTGAGCAGTACTTC. Amino acids: CASRALTGGEQYF.

The V gene is TRBV19, the J gene TRBJ2-7; the match to TRBD2 covers 13 bases. The CDR3 totals 15 residues. J was trimmed by 5 bases and V by 9 bases; bases with no gene match: 10. Looked up from germline, CDR1 is LNHDA and CDR2 is SQIVND (reference sequence). Here the CDR3 reads CASQDGLAGANEQYF. The CDR3 DNA sequence: TGTGCCAGCCAAGATGGACTAGCGGGAGCTAACGAGCAGTACTTC.

The rearrangement links TRBV6-5 to TRBJ1-6, with a tentative D call TRBD1 (6 bases). Trimming took 6 bases from V and 7 from J, leaving 13 bases between them. Germline assignment: CDR1 MNHEY and CDR2 SVGAGI. The CDR3 has 14 residues. The chain's CDR3 is CASRGAPSNSPLHF. Written as DNA, the CDR3 is TGTGCCAGCAGGGGGGCCCCATCAAATTCACCCCTCCACTTT.

This clone appeared once. V is TRBV7-8 and J is TRBJ2-7; tentative D call: TRBD1 (6 bases). V lost 1 base and J lost 6, with 19 bases in between. The CDR3 contains 16 residues. CDR1 and CDR2 (germline): SGHVS, FQNEAQ. The CDR3 sequence: CASSLGVASRGSEQYF. DNA of the CDR3: TGTGCCAGCAGCTTAGGGGTGGCCTCCAGGGGCAGCGAGCAGTACTTC.

The chain employs TRBV7-9 and TRBJ1-1; D gene uncertain. V was trimmed by 5 bases and J by 0 bases, leaving 22 bases between them. Looked up from germline, CDR1 is SEHNR and CDR2 is FQNEAQ (reference sequence). The CDR3 length is 18 residues. The CDR3 here is CASSPFSVAKDMNTEAFF. CDR3 sequence (DNA): TGTGCCAGCAGCCCCTTTTCCGTAGCGAAAGATATGAACACTGAAGCTTTCTTT.

The V gene is TRBV19, the J gene TRBJ1-1; 7 nucleotides agree with TRBD1. The trim removed 5 bases at V and 6 bases at J, leaving 9 bases unmatched. Germline CDR1 is LNHDA and CDR2 is SQIVND (reference sequence). The CDR3 length is 14 residues. The DNA for the CDR3 is TGTGCCAGTAGTTTTACAGGGGAAGGAGCTGAAGCTTTCTTT. Its protein product is CASSFTGEGAEAFF.

V is TRBV7-9 and J is TRBJ1-3; D gene uncertain. The germline CDR1 and CDR2 sequences are SEHNR and FQNEAQ (reference sequence). The germline V and J ends were trimmed by 4 bases and 0 bases, with 16 bases remaining between them. The CDR3 loop spans 17 amino acids. The CDR3 loop is CASSSPDILSSGNTIYF. The CDR3 DNA follows: TGTGCCAGCAGCTCTCCCGACATATTGAGCTCTGGAAACACCATATATTTT.

The chain recombines TRBV10-3 with TRBJ2-7; 7 bases align to TRBD2. Per germline, CDR1 ENHRY and CDR2 SYGVKD. After removal of 2 bases from V and 0 bases from J, the junction contained 1 base not matched to a gene. This CDR3 is built from 14 residues. The DNA of the CDR3 is TGTGCCATCAGTGAGGGCGGGAGCTCCTACGAGCAGTACTTC. This translates into CAISEGGSSYEQYF.

This clone showed up just a few times. V and J are TRBV5-1 and TRBJ2-1; weak D call: TRBD2 (6 bases). CDR1 and CDR2 from the germline V gene are SGHRS and YFSETQ. The CDR3 sequence is 16 residues long. V shed 4 bases and J shed 5 bases, with 19 bases lying between them. CDR3 sequence: CASSPSLGGANNEQFF. The DNA of the CDR3 is TGCGCCAGCAGCCCGTCCCTGGGCGGGGCTAACAATGAGCAGTTCTTC.

The chain joins TRBV5-1 to TRBJ1-1, with TRBD1 matching 10 bases. The CDR3 loop spans 17 amino acids. CDR1 is SGHRS, CDR2 YFSETQ, per germline. J lost 3 bases, V lost 5 bases, and 13 bases had no gene match. CDR3 residues: CASSRGQGNIWDTEAFF. The DNA for the CDR3 is TGCGCCAGCAGTCGGGGACAGGGGAATATCTGGGACACTGAAGCTTTCTTT. The variable domain in full, with the rest retrieved from reference TRBV5-1 and TRBJ1-1, is KAGVTQTPRYLIKTRGQQVTLSCSPISGHRSVSWYQQTPGQGLQFLFEYFSETQRNKGNFPGRFSGRQFSNSRSEMNVSTLELGDSALYLCASSRGQGNIWDTEAFFGQGTRLTVV.

The CDR3 here is CASSVLGVSEPQHF. Here the CDR3 DNA reads TGCGCCAGCAGTGTTTTAGGGGTTTCGGAGCCCCAGCATTTT. This chain connects TRBV10-2 to TRBJ1-5; possible D gene TRBD1, 5 bases. The germline V gene has CDR1 WSHSY and CDR2 SAAADI. The V gene lost 4 bases and the J gene lost 8 bases, with 15 bases spanning the gap. CDR3 length: 14 residues.

Note on this clone: An end of the junction does not agree with germline; a read error may underlie this. The V gene is TRBV7-2, the J gene TRBJ2-1; 8 bases agree with TRBD2. The CDR3 runs to 12 residues. CDR1 is SGHTA, CDR2 FQGNSA, per germline. CDR3: CASSPGLGDPVF. CDR3 nucleotides: TGTGCCAGCAGTCCGGGACTAGGGGACCCGGTCTTC.

The DNA for the CDR3 is TGTGCCAGCCAAGGCAGAGCAGGGGGAACACACAATGAGCAGTTCTTC. It codes for CASQGRAGGTHNEQFF. This chain joins TRBV19 and TRBJ2-1; TRBD1 matches at 7 bases. The CDR3 has 16 residues. The germline V gene encodes CDR1 LNHDA and CDR2 SQIVND (reference sequence). V was pared by 9 bases and J by 5 bases, with 16 bases of the junction left unmatched.

The rearrangement uses TRBV4-1 and TRBJ1-4; 9 bases fit TRBD1. With 3 bases clipped from V and 8 bases from J, the junction kept 7 bases outside the gene matches. Germline V gene lookup returns CDR1 MGHRA and CDR2 YSYEKL. The CDR3 runs to 15 residues. CDR3: CASSQPRDRDEKLFF. The DNA for the CDR3 is TGCGCCAGCAGCCAGCCTCGGGACAGGGACGAAAAACTGTTTTTT.

This clone occurred a few times. No conserved phenylalanine or tryptophan is present at the end of the CDR3, so a read error is the likely explanation. No DNA is shown, since the ends of the CDR3 on it are uncertain; the CDR3 is the one TCRdb lists. The CDR3 here is CASGIEQGMI. The J gene is TRBJ1-2, the V gene TRBV2; TRBD1 is the table's D call and was not checked against the DNA. Germline loops: CDR1 SNHLY, CDR2 FYNNEI. With termini counted, the CDR3 has 10 amino acids.

V gene TRBV5-4 combines with J gene TRBJ1-2, with TRBD1 as a possible D gene (6 bases). The CDR3 is 13 residues long. Germline CDR1 SGHNT, CDR2 YYREEE (reference sequence). Trimming shortened V by 4 bases and J by 4 bases, and 11 bases separated the two germline ends. CDR3 residues: CASSPQGPYGYTF. CDR3 DNA sequence: TGTGCCAGCAGCCCACAGGGCCCCTATGGCTACACCTTC.

The V and J genes are TRBV6-5 and TRBJ1-1; a possible D gene is TRBD1 (5 bases). This CDR3 is built from 13 residues. The germline gives CDR1 MNHEY, CDR2 SVGAGI. Trimming pared 5 bases from V and 9 bases from J, leaving 16 bases between. CDR3 region: CASSTQAGYKAFF. CDR3 DNA sequence: TGTGCCAGCAGTACCCAGGCAGGGTACAAAGCTTTCTTT.